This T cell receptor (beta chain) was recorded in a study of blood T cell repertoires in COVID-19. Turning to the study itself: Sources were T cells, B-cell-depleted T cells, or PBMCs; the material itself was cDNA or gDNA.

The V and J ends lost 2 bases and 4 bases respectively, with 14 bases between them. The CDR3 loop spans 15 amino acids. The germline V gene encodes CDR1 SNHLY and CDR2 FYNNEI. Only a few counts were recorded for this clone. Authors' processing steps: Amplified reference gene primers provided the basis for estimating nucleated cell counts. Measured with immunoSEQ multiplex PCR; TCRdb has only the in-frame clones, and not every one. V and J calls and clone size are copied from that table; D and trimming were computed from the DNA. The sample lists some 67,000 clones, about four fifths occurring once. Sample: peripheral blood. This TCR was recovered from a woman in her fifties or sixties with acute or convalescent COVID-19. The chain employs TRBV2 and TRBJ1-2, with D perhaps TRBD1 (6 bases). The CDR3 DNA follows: TGTGCCAGCAGTGAAATACAGGGTTACGGCTATGGCTACACCTTC. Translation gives CASSEIQGYGYGYTF.